This T cell receptor (beta chain) was observed in a study of shared clonotypes between healthy human individuals. Overall study findings and caveats: The donor pool, a small one, limited the genetic and exposure-history diversity represented.

Worth noting for this clone: Its cognate antigen is unknown.

The naive CD8 subset, CD45RO-negative cells positively selected for CCR7, excluded terminally differentiated effector memory CD45RA+ cells. Germline assignment: CDR1 SGHDT and CDR2 YYEEEE. The CDR3 sequence is 15 residues long. Trimming took off 4 bases at V and 7 bases at J, with 17 bases between the two ends. Data came from immunoSEQ multiplex PCR; TCRdb stores just in-frame clones and leaves some out. Altogether roughly 2,000,000 clones are present, just under 95% being singletons, with the ten largest covering approximately 1%. Sequenced material: naive CD8+ T cells sorted from blood. The source of this sequence is a man aged 18 to 35 in good health. The chain employs TRBV5-6 and TRBJ1-4, with D possibly matching TRBD1 (5 bases). The chain's CDR3 is CASSRRDGEAEKLFF. CDR3 DNA: TGTGCCAGCAGCCGGAGGGACGGCGAGGCTGAAAAACTGTTTTTT. Drawing the rest from reference TRBV5-6 and TRBJ1-4, the complete variable domain is DAGVTQSPTHLIKTRGQQVTLRCSPKSGHDTVSWYQQALGQGPQFIFQYYEEEERQRGNFPDRFSGHQFPNYSSELNVNALLLGDSALYLCASSRRDGEAEKLFFGSGTQLSVL.